This entry lists 17 T cell receptor beta chains sequenced from one sample in a study of blood T cell repertoires in COVID-19. Data came from immunoSEQ multiplex PCR; TCRdb stores just in-frame clones and leaves some out. The sample yields roughly 68,000 clones, 79% seen once. The sequenced material came from peripheral blood. All receptors come from a woman between 50 and 59 years old with acute or convalescent COVID-19.

The V and J genes are TRBV11-1 and TRBJ2-3; D remains unclear. The CDR3 is 13 residues long. Germline CDR1 and CDR2: SGHAT and FQDESV (reference sequence). The V gene lost 6 bases and the J gene lost 4 bases, with 11 bases spanning the gap. This CDR3 reads CASSSHRADTQYF. The CDR3 DNA sequence: TGTGCCAGCAGTTCTCACCGGGCAGATACGCAGTATTTT.

The table lists this clone with a count of one. V and J are TRBV12-3 or TRBV12-4 and TRBJ1-1; D gene unclear. V dropped 6 bases and J dropped 8 bases, with 10 bases sitting between them. The CDR3 spans 11 residues. CDR3 in amino acids: CASSPGLEAFF. The CDR3 bases are TGTGCCAGCAGCCCAGGCTTGGAAGCTTTCTTT.

CDR3: CASSADRDTEAFF. CDR3 coding DNA: TGTGCCAGCAGCGCGGACAGGGACACTGAAGCTTTCTTT. The chain is built from TRBV7-3 and TRBJ1-1; 8 nucleotides line up with TRBD1. Germline V gene lookup returns CDR1 SGHTA and CDR2 FQGTGA. Trimming cost V 5 bases and J 3 bases; bases outside gene matches: 2. The CDR3 runs to 13 residues. Complete variable domain (other parts from reference TRBV7-3 and TRBJ1-1): GAGVSQTPSNKVTEKGKYVELRCDPISGHTALYWYRQSLGQGPEFLIYFQGTGAADDSGLPNDRFFAVRPEGSVSTLKIQRTERGDSAVYLCASSADRDTEAFFGQGTRLTVV.

This chain links TRBV9 with TRBJ2-3; TRBD1 matches 11 bases. The CDR3 totals 14 residues. V lost 7 bases and J lost 6; bases outside the gene matches: 7. Germline-derived CDR1 and CDR2 are SGDLS and YYNGEE. CDR3 coding DNA: TGTGCCAGCGGGCGGACAGGGGGCGGGGATACGCAGTATTTT. The encoded protein is CASGRTGGGDTQYF.

This clone was seen a handful of times. The chain joins TRBV6-5 to TRBJ2-1; D remains ambiguous. Germline V gives CDR1 MNHEY, CDR2 SVGAGI. CDR3 length: 14 amino acids. The V and J ends lost 6 bases and 1 base respectively, with 10 bases between them. The CDR3 nucleotides are TGTGCCAGCAGGGGCCCTCTTTCCTACAATGAGCAGTTCTTC. Amino acids: CASRGPLSYNEQFF.

As DNA, the CDR3 is TGTGCCAGCAGATGGGGTAGCGGGAGCGAGACCCAGTACTTC. Amino acids: CASRWGSGSETQYF. V is TRBV6-6 and J is TRBJ2-5; TRBD2 aligns across 9 bases. V trimming: 6 bases; J trimming: 5 bases; junction bases outside the gene matches: 7. CDR3 length equals 14 residues. The germline CDR1 and CDR2 sequences are MNHNY and SVGAGI (reference sequence).

The chain combines TRBV5-1 with TRBJ1-5; D gene unclear. V was shortened by 0 bases and J by 2 bases, with 9 bases between the two germline ends. Germline CDR1 SGHRS, CDR2 YFSETQ. This CDR3 has 15 amino acids. CDR3 region: CASSLEGGGNQPQHF. DNA of the CDR3: TGCGCCAGCAGCTTGGAAGGCGGCGGCAATCAGCCCCAGCATTTT.

This clone has more than one count but fewer than ten. The chain couples TRBV5-4 to TRBJ2-7, with 11 bases identical to TRBD1. Germline V CDR1 and CDR2: SGHNT, YYREEE (reference sequence). The CDR3 is 14 amino acids. V lost 7 bases to trimming and J lost 5 bases; unmatched junction nucleotides: 8. In DNA, the CDR3 is TGTGCCAGCGGAGGACAGGGGGCGTTCGACGAGCAGTACTTC. This encodes CASGGQGAFDEQYF.

The rearrangement joins TRBV9 to TRBJ2-7, with D possibly TRBD2 on 5 matching bases. The CDR3 is 14 residues long. V was clipped by 1 base and J by 4 bases, with 12 bases between them. Per the germline V gene, CDR1 is SGDLS and CDR2 is YYNGEE. The CDR3 sequence is CASSVTGIDYEQYF. Written as DNA, the CDR3 is TGTGCCAGCAGCGTAACGGGGATTGATTACGAGCAGTACTTC. Filled out from reference TRBV9 and TRBJ2-7, the complete variable domain reads DSGVTQTPKHLITATGQRVTLRCSPRSGDLSVYWYQQSLDQGLQFLIQYYNGEERAKGNILERFSAQQFPDLHSELNLSSLELGDSALYFCASSVTGIDYEQYFGPGTRLTVT.

The chain combines TRBV29-1 with TRBJ1-1; the match to TRBD1 covers 7 bases. The CDR3 consists of 14 residues. The V segment lost 6 bases and the J segment 5 bases; nucleotides outside the gene matches: 12. CDR1 SQVTM and CDR2 ANQGSEA come from the germline V gene. This CDR3 reads CSVLLQGRKTEAFF. CDR3 nucleotide sequence: TGCAGCGTGCTTTTACAGGGGAGGAAAACTGAAGCTTTCTTT.

The chain recombines TRBV7-3 with TRBJ2-1; 10 bases are shared with TRBD2. There are 14 residues in the CDR3. The ends lost 4 bases at V and 8 bases at J; junction bases unmatched: 5. The germline V gene has CDR1 SGHTA and CDR2 FQGTGA. DNA for the CDR3: TGTGCCAGCAGCTCTAGCGGGGGCGGGGATGAGCAGTTCTTC. It yields the protein CASSSSGGGDEQFF.

The V and J genes are TRBV5-4 and TRBJ2-1, with 9 bases that match TRBD2. The ends lost 9 bases at V and 10 bases at J; junction bases unmatched: 11. Germline loops: CDR1 SGHNT, CDR2 YYREEE (reference sequence). This CDR3 region has 13 residues. In nucleotides, the CDR3 is TGTGCCACCGGGGGCGGGGGGGCCCGGGAGCAGTTCTTC. Its translation: CATGGGGAREQFF. Using reference TRBV5-4 and TRBJ2-1 for the parts outside the CDR3, the full variable domain is ETGVTQSPTHLIKTRGQQVTLRCSSQSGHNTVSWYQQALGQGPQFIFQYYREEENGRGNFPPRFSGLQFPNYSSELNVNALELDDSALYLCATGGGGAREQFFGPGTRLTVL.

The chain recombines TRBV18 with TRBJ2-7; 13 nucleotides agree with TRBD2. This CDR3 is 18 amino acids long. The V segment lost 1 base and the J segment 7 bases; nucleotides outside the gene matches: 13. Germline lookup yields CDR1 KGHSH and CDR2 LQKENI. The CDR3 spells CASSPQRTTSGRADEQYF. CDR3 DNA: TGTGCCAGCTCACCACAGAGAACTACTAGCGGGAGGGCCGATGAGCAGTACTTC.

The chain carries TRBV4-1 and TRBJ1-2; 9 bases map to TRBD1. The J segment lost 8 bases and the V segment lost 0 bases, leaving 7 bases of the junction unmatched. Germline V lookup: CDR1 MGHRA, CDR2 YSYEKL. The CDR3 loop spans 15 amino acids. The CDR3 sequence is CASSQDRDRVGGYTF. CDR3 sequence (DNA): TGCGCCAGCAGCCAAGACCGGGACAGGGTCGGAGGCTACACCTTC.

The chain carries TRBV6-2 or TRBV6-3 and TRBJ2-7; a possible D gene is TRBD2 (7 bases). The CDR3 contains 13 residues. Germline values: CDR1 MNHEY, CDR2 SVGEGT. V was trimmed by 5 bases and J by 2 bases, leaving 10 bases between them. The CDR3 DNA sequence: TGTGCCAGCAGTCGGGGGGCCGCCTACGAGCAGTACTTC. This codes for CASSRGAAYEQYF.

V usage is TRBV11-2 and J usage is TRBJ1-1; D uncertain. Per germline, CDR1 SGHAT and CDR2 FQNNGV. V was shortened by 3 bases and J by 0 bases, with 8 bases between the two germline ends. CDR3 size: 14 residues. DNA for the CDR3: TGTGCCAGCAGCTTCGTCGGTTTGAACACTGAAGCTTTCTTT. Amino acids: CASSFVGLNTEAFF. The full variable domain, in which reference TRBV11-2 and TRBJ1-1 provide the parts outside the CDR3, is EAGVAQSPRYKIIEKRQSVAFWCNPISGHATLYWYQQILGQGPKLLIQFQNNGVVDDSQLPKDRFSAERLKGVDSTLKIQPAKLEDSAVYLCASSFVGLNTEAFFGQGTRLTVV.

This chain joins TRBV5-1 and TRBJ2-1; TRBD1 matches at 8 bases. Losses at the gene ends were 6 bases for V and 7 bases for J; bases not matched to a gene: 6. This CDR3 region has 13 residues. The germline V gene encodes CDR1 SGHRS and CDR2 YFSETQ. Here the CDR3 DNA reads TGCGCCAGCAAGGACAGGGATGATAATGAGCAGTTCTTC. It yields the protein CASKDRDDNEQFF.